Shown below are 9 T cell receptor beta chains from a single sample sequenced in a study of CD8 T cells in Susac syndrome. An amount of RNA that ranged from about 0.45 to 1 ug was reverse transcribed with random hexamers. In TCRdb, the immunoSEQ multiplex PCR reads were re-called with MiXCR into one record per CDR3 protein. Of around 170,000 distinct CDR3 sequences in the sample, 90% to 96% were seen once. Sequencing was done on a sample of CD4+ T cells from PBMCs. The receptors were sampled from a human donor with Susac syndrome.

This clonotype was picked up one time. V gene TRBV28 combines with J gene TRBJ2-7; 7 bases agree with TRBD1. The trim removed 6 bases at V and 0 bases at J, leaving 8 bases unmatched. CDR3 length equals 15 residues. Germline V lookup: CDR1 MDHEN, CDR2 SYDVKM. The CDR3 sequence is CASSNTGAYSYEQYF. The CDR3 coding sequence is TGTGCCAGCAGCAATACAGGGGCTTACTCCTACGAGCAGTACTTC.

V usage is TRBV5-1 and J usage is TRBJ2-1; TRBD2 matches 8 bases. Germline V lookup: CDR1 SGHRS, CDR2 YFSETQ. CDR3 size: 14 residues. The ends lost 0 bases at V and 7 bases at J; junction bases unmatched: 3. CDR3 nucleotide sequence: TGCGCCAGCAGCTTGGCGGTAGCGGGGAATGAGCAGTTCTTC. As protein: CASSLAVAGNEQFF.

The rearrangement joins TRBV6-2 or TRBV6-3 to TRBJ2-5; D is possibly TRBD2 (5 bases). The germline gives CDR1 MNHEY, CDR2 SVGEGT. V was pared by 8 bases and J by 4 bases, with 14 bases between. CDR3 length equals 13 residues. Written as DNA, the CDR3 is TGTGCCAGCGGATTGGGGAGACGAGAGACCCAGTACTTC. Residues: CASGLGRRETQYF.

The CDR3 sequence: CASSSLDRGDTDTQYF. In nucleotides, the CDR3 is TGTGCCAGCAGCTCACTCGACAGGGGCGACACAGATACGCAGTATTTT. V usage is TRBV5-4 and J usage is TRBJ2-3; 8 bases align to TRBD1. J gave up 2 bases and V 3 bases, and 8 bases lay outside the gene matches. Germline V gene data show CDR1 as SGHNT and CDR2 as YYREEE (reference sequence). This CDR3 comprises 16 residues.

This chain links TRBV19 with TRBJ2-7; D possibly corresponds to TRBD1 (6 bases). The CDR3 is 15 amino acids. V lost 10 bases and J lost 3, with 22 bases in between. Germline-derived CDR1 and CDR2 are LNHDA and SQIVND (reference sequence). The CDR3 loop reads CATNSETGNLYEQYF. The CDR3 DNA sequence: TGTGCCACTAACTCGGAGACAGGAAACCTCTACGAGCAGTACTTC.

The V and J genes are TRBV30 and TRBJ1-1; no definite D call. CDR1 GTSNPN and CDR2 SVGIG come from the germline V gene (reference sequence). This CDR3 is built from 11 residues. Deletions cut 3 bases from V and 6 bases from J, with 8 bases between. The CDR3: CAWRTGPEAFF. The CDR3 DNA reads TGTGCCTGGAGGACCGGACCTGAAGCTTTCTTT.

This clonotype was observed once. The rearrangement joins TRBV27 to TRBJ1-4; 8 nucleotides align to TRBD1. The germline V gene encodes CDR1 MNHEY and CDR2 SMNVEV (reference sequence). Losses at the gene ends were 3 bases for V and 0 bases for J; bases not matched to a gene: 6. The CDR3 extends over 17 amino acids. Written as DNA, the CDR3 is TGTGCCAGCAGTTTCAGGGGACAGGCTGCAACTAATGAAAAACTGTTTTTT. Amino acids: CASSFRGQAATNEKLFF.

V usage is TRBV12-3 or TRBV12-4 and J usage is TRBJ1-2, with a tentative D call TRBD1 (6 bases). The CDR3 spans 14 residues. V was trimmed by 7 bases and J by 8 bases, leaving 20 bases between them. The CDR3 protein is CASTRTGSGVGYTF. The CDR3 nucleotides read TGTGCCAGCACCCGGACGGGGTCAGGGGTCGGCTACACCTTC.

V gene TRBV19 combines with J gene TRBJ2-1; 7 nucleotides match TRBD2. The germline V gene has CDR1 LNHDA and CDR2 SQIVND (reference sequence). After removal of 3 bases from V and 9 bases from J, the junction contained 5 bases not matched to a gene. The CDR3 length is 13 residues. The CDR3 coding sequence is TGTGCCAGTAGTATCACGGGAGGAGGTGAGCAGTTCTTC. Amino acid sequence: CASSITGGGEQFF.